These 20 T cell receptor beta chains were all obtained from the same sample, sequenced in a study of regulatory T cells in long-lasting Graves disease. Sample time point: newly diagnosed GD, antithyroid drugs for less than 3 months. Following extraction of RNA from PBMCs, that RNA was used to make the TCR library. Building the TCR beta libraries relied on iRepertoire HTBI primers, and CDR3 regions underwent Arm-PCR. TCRdb itself ran the multiplex PCR reads through MiXCR, one entry per CDR3 protein. The sample includes about 500,000 distinct CDR3 sequences, approximately 12% of them seen just once. This sample also belongs to another study, concerning T cells in Graves' hyperthyroidism and ophthalmopathy.

Sample: peripheral blood mononuclear cells (PBMCs), taken at new diagnosis, from a patient treated with antithyroid drugs. The receptor set was obtained from a young woman with Graves disease.

The chain recombines TRBV7-9 with TRBJ2-1; 11 positions match TRBD2. The CDR3 is made up of 15 amino acids. Per the germline V gene, CDR1 is SEHNR and CDR2 is FQNEAQ (reference sequence). V was clipped by 1 base and J by 9 bases; unmatched bases: 5. This chain's CDR3 is CASSLDLAGGLEQFF. The DNA of the CDR3 is TGTGCCAGCAGCTTAGACCTAGCGGGAGGACTTGAGCAGTTCTTC. Based on the CDR3 plus reference TRBV7-9 and TRBJ2-1, the full variable domain is DTGVSQNPRHKITKRGQNVTFRCDPISEHNRLYWYRQTLGQGPEFLTYFQNEAQLEKSRLLSDRFSAERPKGSFSTLEIQRTEQGDSAMYLCASSLDLAGGLEQFFGPGTRLTVL.

This clonotype was seen ten or more times. The rearrangement joins TRBV20-1 to TRBJ2-3, with TRBD2 matching over 14 bases. Trimming cost V 1 base and J 4 bases; bases outside gene matches: 7. This CDR3 region has 17 residues. Looked up from germline, CDR1 is DFQATT and CDR2 is SNEGSKA (reference sequence). The chain's CDR3 is CSARVGTSGRLSDTQYF. DNA of the CDR3: TGCAGTGCTAGAGTCGGGACTAGCGGGAGATTATCAGATACGCAGTATTTT.

In regard to this clonotype: This may be a read error, as it is one base from a much larger clone. The V gene is TRBV19, the J gene TRBJ2-1; perhaps TRBD1 as D (6 bases). V was cut by 3 bases and J by 13 bases, with 19 bases left in between. Looked up from germline, CDR1 is LNHDA and CDR2 is SQIVND (reference sequence). The CDR3 has 14 residues. CDR3 DNA: TGTGCCAGTAGTATGGGTGGACAGCAAGAGACCCAGTTCTTC. Amino acid sequence: CASSMGGQQETQFF.

This chain uses TRBV18 with TRBJ2-7; 15 bases line up with TRBD2. Per the germline V gene, CDR1 is KGHSH and CDR2 is LQKENI. The CDR3 has 16 residues. The V and J ends lost 2 bases and 1 base, in that order; junction bases with no gene match: 0. In DNA, the CDR3 is TGTGCCAGCTCACCAGGGACTAGCGGGAGGTCCTACGAGCAGTACTTC. Protein: CASSPGTSGRSYEQYF.

This clonotype was detected ten times or more. The chain has TRBV28 and TRBJ1-1; possible D gene TRBD1, 5 bases. Germline V CDR1 and CDR2: MDHEN, SYDVKM. The ends were cut back, 7 bases at V and 5 bases at J, with 11 bases in the middle. The CDR3 consists of 12 residues. The CDR3 DNA is TGTGCCAGCACTTTGCGGGGGACTGAAGCTTTCTTT. Its protein is CASTLRGTEAFF.

With respect to this clonotype: A single base separates this from a much larger clone, so it may be a read error. Since no conserved phenylalanine or tryptophan closes the CDR3, a read error is the likely cause. This sequence joins TRBV20-1 and TRBJ1-5; 7 bases line up with TRBD1. Germline CDR1 is DFQATT and CDR2 is SNEGSKA (reference sequence). V gave up 6 bases and J gave up 9 bases; unmatched junction bases: 11. This CDR3 contains 13 residues. The chain's CDR3 is CSARTGEQRPQHL. In nucleotides, the CDR3 is TGCAGTGCCCGGACAGGTGAACAGAGGCCCCAGCATCTT.

This clonotype was seen at least ten times. The chain has TRBV7-6 and TRBJ2-7; D is perhaps TRBD1 or TRBD2 (5 bases each). V lost 5 bases to trimming and J lost 2 bases, with 16 bases between them. The CDR3 extends over 15 amino acids. Germline CDR1 is SGHVS and CDR2 is FNYEAQ. CDR3 loop: CASSPPPGRAYEQYF. CDR3 DNA sequence: TGTGCCAGCAGCCCCCCCCCGGGACGGGCCTACGAGCAGTACTTC.

There are many counts of this clonotype. The rearrangement uses TRBV12-3 or TRBV12-4 and TRBJ1-5; D is unresolved. This CDR3 is built from 12 residues. V gave up 7 bases and J gave up 7 bases, with 11 bases separating them. CDR3 sequence: CASTQYPQPQHF. The CDR3 DNA is TGTGCCAGCACCCAGTACCCCCAGCCCCAGCATTTT.

Only a few counts were recorded for this clonotype. This rearrangement joins TRBV28 to TRBJ2-3; the match to TRBD2 covers 9 bases. Looked up from germline, CDR1 is MDHEN and CDR2 is SYDVKM. The CDR3 extends over 14 amino acids. The J segment lost 3 bases and the V segment lost 4 bases, leaving 2 bases of the junction unmatched. CDR3 DNA sequence: TGTGCCAGCAGTTACGGACTAGCGACAGATACGCAGTATTTT. Translation gives CASSYGLATDTQYF. The variable domain in full, completed from reference TRBV28 and TRBJ2-3, reads DVKVTQSSRYLVKRTGEKVFLECVQDMDHENMFWYRQDPGLGLRLIYFSYDVKMKEKGDIPEGYSVSREKKERFSLILESASTNQTSMYLCASSYGLATDTQYFGPGTRLTVL.

On this clonotype itself: An end of the junction differs from the germline gene, which may be a read error. The chain links TRBV9 to TRBJ2-5; D is possibly TRBD2 (6 bases). This CDR3 contains 14 residues. Germline CDR1 SGDLS, CDR2 YYNGEE. CDR3 protein: CAGSVGGDPETQYF. Written as DNA, the CDR3 is TGTGCCGGCAGCGTAGGCGGGGACCCAGAGACCCAGTACTTC.

This clonotype was counted between two and nine times. The chain combines TRBV28 with TRBJ2-5, with 7 bases fitting TRBD2. This CDR3 is 14 amino acids long. The germline CDR1 and CDR2 sequences are MDHEN and SYDVKM. V lost 5 bases and J lost 2; bases outside the gene matches: 5. The CDR3 region is CASSLSGPQETQYF. The CDR3 region has the DNA TGTGCCAGCAGTCTTAGCGGGCCTCAAGAGACCCAGTACTTC.

This clonotype was counted at least ten times. The V and J genes are TRBV6-1 and TRBJ2-2; TRBD2 matches 12 bases. CDR3 length: 16 residues. Germline trimming cut 6 bases from V and 7 bases from J; bases unmatched to any gene: 9. Germline V gene data show CDR1 as MNHNS and CDR2 as SASEGT. This CDR3 is CASRGLAGGPFGELFF. The CDR3 nucleotides are TGTGCCAGCAGGGGTCTAGCGGGAGGGCCGTTCGGGGAGCTGTTTTTT.

V and J are TRBV5-1 and TRBJ2-2; D may be TRBD1 (6 bases). Germline V CDR1 and CDR2: SGHRS, YFSETQ. The CDR3 runs 15 residues. The ends were cut back, 2 bases at V and 6 bases at J, with 14 bases in the middle. CDR3 region: CASSFQGTVAGELFF. The CDR3 coding sequence is TGCGCCAGCAGCTTTCAGGGGACGGTCGCCGGGGAGCTGTTTTTT.

This clonotype was recorded at least ten times. At one of its ends the junction is not consistent with the germline gene, which may arise from a read error. V and J are TRBV28 and TRBJ2-1, with 12 bases identical to TRBD2. The germline V gene encodes CDR1 MDHEN and CDR2 SYDVKM. CDR3 length: 17 residues. CDR3 coding DNA: TGTGCCAGCAGTTTAGGGACTAGCGGGCCAAAATACACTGAGCAGTTCTTC. This codes for CASSLGTSGPKYTEQFF.

This clonotype occurred many times. J is TRBJ1-2 and V is TRBV25-1; unclear D gene. The V end was cut by 4 bases, the J end by 1 base, with 10 bases between. The V gene's germline CDR1 is MGHDK and CDR2 SYGVNS. This CDR3 contains 14 residues. The CDR3 protein is CASSGYGRNYGYTF. The CDR3 bases are TGTGCCAGCAGTGGTTACGGACGTAACTATGGCTACACCTTC.

DNA of the CDR3: TGTGCCTGGAGAAGCGGGAGGACCTACAATGAGCAGTTCTTC. It encodes CAWRSGRTYNEQFF. The rearrangement uses TRBV30 and TRBJ2-1, with 9 bases fitting TRBD2. The J segment lost 2 bases and the V segment lost 3 bases, leaving 2 bases of the junction unmatched. Germline CDR1 reads GTSNPN; CDR2 reads SVGIG (reference sequence). The CDR3 runs 14 residues.

In its sample, this clonotype was seen many times. The V and J genes are TRBV11-2 and TRBJ1-1; 8 bases align to TRBD1. V was clipped by 5 bases and J by 2 bases; unmatched bases: 10. This CDR3 region has 16 residues. Germline V lookup: CDR1 SGHAT, CDR2 FQNNGV. The CDR3 sequence is CASSPRQGLFNTEAFF. The CDR3 nucleotides read TGTGCCAGCAGCCCCCGACAGGGGCTCTTCAACACTGAAGCTTTCTTT.

This clonotype was detected many times. The chain employs TRBV6-2 or TRBV6-3 and TRBJ2-7, with 13 bases aligning to TRBD2. J was trimmed by 5 bases and V by 7 bases; bases with no gene match: 5. This CDR3 is 14 amino acids long. Germline V lookup: CDR1 MNHEY, CDR2 SVGEGT. Written as DNA, the CDR3 is TGTGCCAGCAACCGACTAGCGGGAGGAGACGAGCAGTACTTC. This gives the protein CASNRLAGGDEQYF.

In this sample, this clonotype turned up many times. V is TRBV4-3 and J is TRBJ1-4; D unresolved. The CDR3 contains 17 residues. With 1 base removed from V and 6 bases from J, the gap between germline ends came to 18 bases. CDR1 LGHNA and CDR2 YSLEER come from the germline V gene. CDR3 DNA sequence: TGCGCCAGCAGCCAAGCTTATACGACCGGGATGGATGAAAAACTGTTTTTT. Translation gives CASSQAYTTGMDEKLFF.

The V and J genes are TRBV6-1 and TRBJ1-5; 7 bases match TRBD1. The CDR3 covers 16 residues. J lost 1 base, V lost 6 bases, and 9 bases had no gene match. Germline lookup yields CDR1 MNHNS and CDR2 SASEGT. CDR3: CASRRGQEGSNQPQHF. DNA of the CDR3: TGTGCCAGCAGACGCGGACAGGAGGGGAGCAATCAGCCCCAGCATTTT.